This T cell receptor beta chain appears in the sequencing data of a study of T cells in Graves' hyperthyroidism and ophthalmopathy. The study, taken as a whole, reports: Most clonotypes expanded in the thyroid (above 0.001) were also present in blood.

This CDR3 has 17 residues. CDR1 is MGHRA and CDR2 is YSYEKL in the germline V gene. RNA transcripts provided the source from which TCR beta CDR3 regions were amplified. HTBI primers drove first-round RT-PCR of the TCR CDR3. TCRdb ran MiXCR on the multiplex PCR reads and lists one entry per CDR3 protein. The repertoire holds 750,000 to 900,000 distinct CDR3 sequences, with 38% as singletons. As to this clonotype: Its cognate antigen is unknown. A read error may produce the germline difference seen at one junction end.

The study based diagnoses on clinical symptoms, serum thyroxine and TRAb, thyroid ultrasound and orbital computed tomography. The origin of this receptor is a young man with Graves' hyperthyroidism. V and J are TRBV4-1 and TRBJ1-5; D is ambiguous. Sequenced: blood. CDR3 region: CASSQEFRTSSNQPQHF. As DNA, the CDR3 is TGTGCCAGCAGCCAAGAGTTCCGTACCTCTAGCAATCAGCCCCAGCATTTT.